This T cell receptor beta chain came from a study of T cells in Graves' hyperthyroidism and ophthalmopathy. Regarding the study as a whole: The model identified upcoming ophthalmopathy a median approximately 6.5 months ahead of onset. A 13 V-J signature model discriminated ophthalmopathy versus stable hyperthyroidism.

Germline loops: CDR1 SGHKS, CDR2 YYEKEE (reference sequence). This CDR3 has 15 residues. Amplification of TCR beta CDR3 regions was performed using RNA transcripts as template. The primer set for the first-round RT-PCR of the TCR CDR3 was HTBI. In TCRdb, the multiplex PCR reads were re-called with MiXCR into one record per CDR3 protein. The data contain 540,000 or so distinct CDR3 sequences, more than 15% of them seen just once; the ten biggest clones take up around 7.3%. With regard to this clonotype: The antigen remains undetermined. Being one base from a much bigger clone, this may be a read error.

Calling Graves' hyperthyroidism stable meant ophthalmopathy did not progress within 18 months. Subjects aged 18 to 65 presented with newly diagnosed hyperthyroidism of less than 2 months' duration. The clonotype was recovered from a woman aged 25 to 39 with Graves' hyperthyroidism. J is TRBJ2-7 and V is TRBV5-5, with 7 bases lining up with TRBD1. The specimen was blood. DNA of the CDR3: TGTGCCAGCAGCTTGGAGAACAGGGGAACCTACGAGCAGTGCTTC. This translates into CASSLENRGTYEQCF.